The next 3 T cell receptor beta chains were all read from a single sample in a study of CD8 T cells in ankylosing spondylitis. Whole-study results and caveats: About 8 highly homologous variants made up a TCR beta motif that seemed to typify ankylosing spondylitis blood.

These receptors are not linked to any known antigen. TCRdb re-called the 5' RACE reads through MiXCR, storing one row per CDR3 protein. The table has 800,000 to 900,000 distinct CDR3 sequences, 10% to 15% seen once. The sample consisted of blood, either unsorted or a sorted T cell fraction (not recorded which). These receptors came from a male donor with ankylosing spondylitis.

V gene TRBV12-3 or TRBV12-4 combines with J gene TRBJ2-3; D call uncertain. This CDR3 is 15 amino acids long. Deletions cut 4 bases from V and 0 bases from J, with 11 bases between. Here the CDR3 reads CASSSNGISTDTQYF. In DNA, the CDR3 is TGTGCCAGCAGTTCTAACGGCATTAGCACAGATACGCAGTATTTT.

The chain combines TRBV7-2 with TRBJ2-7; 8 bases align to TRBD2. V was pared by 5 bases and J by 1 base, with 10 bases of the junction left unmatched. The CDR3 loop spans 16 amino acids. Germline assignment: CDR1 SGHTA and CDR2 FQGNSA. DNA of the CDR3: TGTGCCAGCAGCCCGGGGGGGACTAGTATGTCCTACGAGCAGTACTTC. As protein: CASSPGGTSMSYEQYF. Full variable domain (remainder filled in from reference TRBV7-2 and TRBJ2-7): GAGVSQSPSNKVTEKGKDVELRCDPISGHTALYWYRQSLGQGLEFLIYFQGNSAPDKSGLPSDRFSAERTGGSVSTLTIQRTQQEDSAVYLCASSPGGTSMSYEQYFGPGTRLTVT.

This clonotype appeared many times. This chain connects TRBV10-3 to TRBJ2-2; D not certain. V was pared by 4 bases and J by 1 base, with 7 bases between. CDR1 is ENHRY, CDR2 SYGVKD, per germline. The CDR3 extends over 14 amino acids. The CDR3 spells CAISASKNTGELFF. CDR3 coding DNA: TGTGCCATCAGTGCAAGTAAGAACACCGGGGAGCTGTTTTTT.